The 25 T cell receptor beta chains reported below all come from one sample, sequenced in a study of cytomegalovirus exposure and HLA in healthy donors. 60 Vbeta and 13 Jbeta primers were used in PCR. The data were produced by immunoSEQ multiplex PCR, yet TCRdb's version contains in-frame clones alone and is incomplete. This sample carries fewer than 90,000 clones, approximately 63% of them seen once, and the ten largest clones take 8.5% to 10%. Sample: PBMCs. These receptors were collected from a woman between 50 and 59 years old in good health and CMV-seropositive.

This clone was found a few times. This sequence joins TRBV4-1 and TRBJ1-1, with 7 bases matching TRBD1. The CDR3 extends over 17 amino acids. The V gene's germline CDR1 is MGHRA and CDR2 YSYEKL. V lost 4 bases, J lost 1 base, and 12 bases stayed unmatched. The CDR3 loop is CASSPKWTGSENTEAFF. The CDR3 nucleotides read TGCGCCAGCAGCCCAAAGTGGACAGGCTCCGAGAACACTGAAGCTTTCTTT.

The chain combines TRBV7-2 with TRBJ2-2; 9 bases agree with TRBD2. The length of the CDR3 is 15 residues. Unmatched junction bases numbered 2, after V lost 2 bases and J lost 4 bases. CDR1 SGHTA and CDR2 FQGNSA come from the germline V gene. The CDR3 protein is CASSLIAGVTGELFF. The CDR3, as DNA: TGTGCCAGCAGCTTAATAGCGGGGGTCACCGGGGAGCTGTTTTTT.

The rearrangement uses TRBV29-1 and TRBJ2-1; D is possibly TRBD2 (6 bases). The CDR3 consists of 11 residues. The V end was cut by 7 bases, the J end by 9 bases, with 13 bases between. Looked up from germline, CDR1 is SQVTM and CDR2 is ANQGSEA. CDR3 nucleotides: TGCAGCGCACAGCGGGCCAGTGAGCAGTTCTTC. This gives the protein CSAQRASEQFF.

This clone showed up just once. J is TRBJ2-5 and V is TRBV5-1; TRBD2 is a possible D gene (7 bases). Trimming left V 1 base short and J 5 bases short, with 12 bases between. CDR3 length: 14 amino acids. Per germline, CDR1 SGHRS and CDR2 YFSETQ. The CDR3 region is CASSLPGGGETQYF. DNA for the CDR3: TGCGCCAGCAGCTTGCCGGGCGGGGGCGAGACCCAGTACTTC.

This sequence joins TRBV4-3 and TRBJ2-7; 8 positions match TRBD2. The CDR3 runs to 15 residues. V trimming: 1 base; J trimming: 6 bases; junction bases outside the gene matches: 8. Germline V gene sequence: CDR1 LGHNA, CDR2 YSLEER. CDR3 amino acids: CASSQAPAGGFEQYF. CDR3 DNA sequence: TGCGCCAGCAGCCAAGCGCCCGCGGGAGGCTTCGAGCAGTACTTC.

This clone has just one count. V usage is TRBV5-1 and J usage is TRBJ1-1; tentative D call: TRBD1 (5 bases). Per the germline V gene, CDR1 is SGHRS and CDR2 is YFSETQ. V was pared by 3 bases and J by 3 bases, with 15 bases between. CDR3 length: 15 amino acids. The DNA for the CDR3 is TGCGCCAGCAGCTCCCTGGGGGAGGGAGACACTGAAGCTTTCTTT. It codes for CASSSLGEGDTEAFF.

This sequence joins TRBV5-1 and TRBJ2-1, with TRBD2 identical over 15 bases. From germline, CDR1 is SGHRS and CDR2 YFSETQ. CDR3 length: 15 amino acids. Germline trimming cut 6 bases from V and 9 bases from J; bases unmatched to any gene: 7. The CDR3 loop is CASISSGLAGGEQFF. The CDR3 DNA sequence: TGCGCCAGCATATCTTCGGGACTAGCGGGGGGTGAGCAGTTCTTC.

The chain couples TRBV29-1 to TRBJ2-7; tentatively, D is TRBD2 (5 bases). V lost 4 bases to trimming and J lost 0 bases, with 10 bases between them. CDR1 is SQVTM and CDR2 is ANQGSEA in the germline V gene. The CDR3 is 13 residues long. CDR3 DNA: TGCAGCGTTGCTCGCGGGTTCTCCTACGAGCAGTACTTC. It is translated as CSVARGFSYEQYF.

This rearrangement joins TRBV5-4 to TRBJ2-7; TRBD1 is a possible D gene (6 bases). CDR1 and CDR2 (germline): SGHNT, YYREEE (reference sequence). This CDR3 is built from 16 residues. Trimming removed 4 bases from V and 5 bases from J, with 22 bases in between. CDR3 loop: CASSNPTGTTFNEQYF. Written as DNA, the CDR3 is TGTGCCAGCAGCAACCCAACTGGGACAACCTTTAACGAGCAGTACTTC.

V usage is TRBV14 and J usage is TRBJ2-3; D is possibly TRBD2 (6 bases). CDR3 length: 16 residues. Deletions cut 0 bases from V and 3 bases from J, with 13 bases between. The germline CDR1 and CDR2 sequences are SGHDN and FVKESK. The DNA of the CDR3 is TGTGCCAGCAGCCAAGATCCACTCGGGGGAACAGATACGCAGTATTTT. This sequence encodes CASSQDPLGGTDTQYF.

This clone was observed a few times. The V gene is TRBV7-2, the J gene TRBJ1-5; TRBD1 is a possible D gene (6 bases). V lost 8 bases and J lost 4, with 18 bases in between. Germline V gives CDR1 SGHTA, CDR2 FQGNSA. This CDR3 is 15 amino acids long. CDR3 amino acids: CASARGDSQNQPQHF. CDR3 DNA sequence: TGTGCCAGCGCCAGGGGTGACAGTCAAAATCAGCCCCAGCATTTT. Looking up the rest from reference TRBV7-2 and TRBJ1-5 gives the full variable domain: GAGVSQSPSNKVTEKGKDVELRCDPISGHTALYWYRQSLGQGLEFLIYFQGNSAPDKSGLPSDRFSAERTGGSVSTLTIQRTQQEDSAVYLCASARGDSQNQPQHFGDGTRLSIL.

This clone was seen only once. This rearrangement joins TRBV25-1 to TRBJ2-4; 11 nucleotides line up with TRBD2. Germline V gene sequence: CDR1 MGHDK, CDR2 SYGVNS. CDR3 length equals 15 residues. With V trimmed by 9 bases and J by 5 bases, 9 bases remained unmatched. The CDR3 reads CASSPGLAEQNIQYF. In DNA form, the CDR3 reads TGTGCCAGTTCCCCGGGACTAGCGGAACAAAACATTCAGTACTTC.

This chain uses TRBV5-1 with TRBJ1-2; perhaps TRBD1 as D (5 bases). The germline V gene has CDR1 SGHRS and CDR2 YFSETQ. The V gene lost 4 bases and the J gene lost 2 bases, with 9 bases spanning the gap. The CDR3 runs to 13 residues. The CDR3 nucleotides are TGCGCCAGCAGCGTACAGGAGAACTATGGCTACACCTTC. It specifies CASSVQENYGYTF.

The CDR3 DNA reads as TGTGCCAGCAGCTTAGTCGCAGAAATGAACACTGAAGCTTTCTTT. Its protein is CASSLVAEMNTEAFF. The rearrangement joins TRBV7-2 to TRBJ1-1; D call uncertain. Germline V CDR1 and CDR2: SGHTA, FQGNSA. This CDR3 contains 15 residues. Trimming cost V 1 base and J 0 bases, with 9 bases left between them.

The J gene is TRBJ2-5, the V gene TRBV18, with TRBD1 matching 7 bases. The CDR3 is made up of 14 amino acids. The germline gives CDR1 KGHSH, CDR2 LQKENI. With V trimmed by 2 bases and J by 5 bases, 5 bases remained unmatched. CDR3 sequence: CASSPKTGSETQYF. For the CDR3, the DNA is TGTGCCAGCTCACCAAAGACAGGGTCGGAGACCCAGTACTTC.

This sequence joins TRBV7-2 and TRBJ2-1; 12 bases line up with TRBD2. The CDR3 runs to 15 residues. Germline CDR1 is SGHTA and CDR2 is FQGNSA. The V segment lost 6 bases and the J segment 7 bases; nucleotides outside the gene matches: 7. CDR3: CASRLLAGGHNEQFF. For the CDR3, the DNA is TGTGCCAGCAGATTACTAGCGGGAGGTCATAATGAGCAGTTCTTC.

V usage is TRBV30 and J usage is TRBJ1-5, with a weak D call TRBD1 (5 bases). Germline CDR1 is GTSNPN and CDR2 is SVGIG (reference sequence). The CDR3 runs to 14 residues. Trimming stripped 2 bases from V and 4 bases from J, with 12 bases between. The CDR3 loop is CAWSRQGTNQPQHF. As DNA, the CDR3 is TGTGCCTGGAGTCGCCAGGGCACGAATCAGCCCCAGCATTTT.

CDR3 region: CASSLTGNIQYF. The DNA of the CDR3 is TGTGCCAGCAGCCTAACAGGGAACATTCAGTACTTC. This chain uses TRBV7-2 with TRBJ2-4; D is possibly TRBD1 (6 bases). The germline V and J ends were trimmed by 5 bases and 7 bases, with 9 bases remaining between them. The germline gives CDR1 SGHTA, CDR2 FQGNSA. The CDR3 length is 12 residues.

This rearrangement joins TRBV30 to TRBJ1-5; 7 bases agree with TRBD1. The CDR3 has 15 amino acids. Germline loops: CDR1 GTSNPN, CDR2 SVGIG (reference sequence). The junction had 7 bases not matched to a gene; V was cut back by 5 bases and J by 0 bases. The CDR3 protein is CAWGNRGNSNQPQHF. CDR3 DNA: TGTGCCTGGGGGAACAGGGGCAATAGCAATCAGCCCCAGCATTTT.

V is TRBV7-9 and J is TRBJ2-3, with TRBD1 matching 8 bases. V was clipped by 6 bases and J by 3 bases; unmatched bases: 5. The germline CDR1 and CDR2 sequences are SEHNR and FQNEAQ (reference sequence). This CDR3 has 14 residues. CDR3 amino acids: CASSPTGVTDTQYF. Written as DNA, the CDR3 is TGTGCCAGCAGTCCGACAGGGGTTACAGATACGCAGTATTTT. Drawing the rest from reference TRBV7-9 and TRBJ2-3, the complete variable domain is DTGVSQNPRHKITKRGQNVTFRCDPISEHNRLYWYRQTLGQGPEFLTYFQNEAQLEKSRLLSDRFSAERPKGSFSTLEIQRTEQGDSAMYLCASSPTGVTDTQYFGPGTRLTVL.

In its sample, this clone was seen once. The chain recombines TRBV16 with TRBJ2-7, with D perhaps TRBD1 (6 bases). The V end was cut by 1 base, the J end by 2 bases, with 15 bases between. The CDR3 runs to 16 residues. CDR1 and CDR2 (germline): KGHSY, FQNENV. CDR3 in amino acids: CASSQFPRGKTYEQYF. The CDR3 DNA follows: TGTGCCAGCAGCCAATTCCCCAGGGGTAAGACCTACGAGCAGTACTTC.

Here the CDR3 reads CASSQRPDRWPGGTQYF. The CDR3 nucleotides read TGTGCCAGCAGCCAACGTCCCGACAGGTGGCCGGGAGGGACCCAGTACTTC. This chain connects TRBV2 to TRBJ2-5; possible D gene TRBD2, 7 bases. Germline assignment: CDR1 SNHLY and CDR2 FYNNEI. V was cut by 6 bases and J by 7 bases, with 27 bases left in between. This CDR3 is 17 amino acids long.

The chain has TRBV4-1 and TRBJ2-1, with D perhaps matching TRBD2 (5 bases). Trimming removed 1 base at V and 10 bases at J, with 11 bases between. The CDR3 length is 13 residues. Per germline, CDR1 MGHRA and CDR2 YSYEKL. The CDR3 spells CASSQAGVWEQFF. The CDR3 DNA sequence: TGCGCCAGCAGCCAAGCCGGGGTATGGGAGCAGTTCTTC.

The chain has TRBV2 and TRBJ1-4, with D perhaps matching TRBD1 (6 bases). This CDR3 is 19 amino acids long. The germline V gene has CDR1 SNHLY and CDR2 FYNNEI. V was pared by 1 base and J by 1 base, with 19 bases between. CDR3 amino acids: CASSEEGRGGLGTNEKLFF. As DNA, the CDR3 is TGTGCCAGCAGTGAAGAAGGGCGCGGGGGGCTGGGAACTAATGAAAAACTGTTTTTT.

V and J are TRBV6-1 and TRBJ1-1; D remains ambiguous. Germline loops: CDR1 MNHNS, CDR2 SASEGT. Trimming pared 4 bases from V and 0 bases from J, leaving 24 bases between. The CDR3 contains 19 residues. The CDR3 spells CASSATAFSRINMNTEAFF. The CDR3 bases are TGTGCCAGCAGTGCCACCGCCTTTTCTCGAATCAACATGAACACTGAAGCTTTCTTT.